This T cell receptor beta chain originates from a study of T cells in tumors after PD-1 blockade (dated by TCRdb to the late 2010s). In terms of the full investigation: Patients with prior checkpoint blockade, systemic immunosuppressant use, or recent radiotherapy or other anti-cancer therapy within 4 weeks were excluded. Pembrolizumab 200 mg every 3 weeks or cemiplimab 350 mg every 2 weeks was administered to patients. A subset of patients also received ongoing daily vismodegib 150 mg during anti-PD-1 treatment. On average, peripheral blood samples had 95,000 to 120,000 TCR templates (range roughly 21,000-257,772) and 35,000 to 45,000 unique clonotypes. Using site-matched tumors from BCC or SCC patients sampled before and after anti-PD-1 therapy, the study carried out paired single-cell RNA and TCR sequencing. To compare clonotypes in blood versus tumor, bulk TCR sequencing was run on around eleven peripheral blood samples drawn from four or five patients. RECIST version 1.1 was used to evaluate clinical response.

Overall results and qualifications from the work: Roughly 41% of tumor TCR clonotypes were detected in blood, and some novel exhausted tumor clones were observed in pre-treatment blood, which was taken as suggesting peripheral recruitment. Where the novel T cell clones came from was not determined, and possible sources could include lymphoid organs or rare unexpanded clones inside the tumor or in the tumor periphery.

In regard to this clone: Its specific antigen is unknown. Per-base quality was not reported, and no clone a single base away is much larger than it.

Deep TCRbeta sequencing was performed with the immunoSEQ platform. Under the source paper's analysis protocol: Only productive rearrangements were exported from the immunoSEQ Analyzer for further analysis. T cell phenotypes were assigned to bulk TCRbeta clonotypes by matching the clonotypes to single-cell RNA+TCR-seq clones that had the same TCRbeta sequence. Tumor enrichment of a clone was calculated by dividing the clone's tumor frequency by the clone's PBMC frequency, both taken from bulk TCR sequencing. TCRs were sorted with GLIPH into specificity groups, meaning clusters of distinct TCRs that share CDR3 motifs and likely recognize common antigens. TCRdb took this table from immuneACCESS and kept in-frame rearrangements with V and J called. Such tables lack part of the clones; where checked against another copy, unresolved V genes explain under half of the gap, and the rest is unexplained. Clone size and the V and J calls come from that table; the DNA yielded D and trimming. The sample profile shows 15,000 to 20,000 clones; about 85% of them were found once. Jointly, the top ten make up roughly 25% of the sample.

Genomic DNA extracted from tumor biopsies or peripheral blood was used for bulk TCRbeta sequencing, with input ranging from roughly 600 ng to 6,004 ng. Every patient had histologically proven advanced or metastatic basal or squamous cell carcinoma and was a poor candidate for surgical resection. The basal cell carcinoma cohort comprised roughly twelve patients, of whom roughly eight had bulk tumor TCR sequencing. From cysteine to phenylalanine, the CDR3 is 15 amino acids long. Only the CDR3 DNA stays, 45 bases, in frame from base 1. For this chain, trimming is 5 bases at the V end and 9 bases at the J end, and the number of junction bases without a gene match is 7. According to the germline V gene, CDR1 reads SNHLY and CDR2 reads FYNNEI.

The sequence joins TRBV2 to TRBJ1-6, and 10 bases in between align with TRBD1. Sample: PBMCs, taken after anti-PD-1 therapy. The sequence was collected from a human donor with advanced basal cell or squamous cell carcinoma (not recorded which). The DNA is as follows: TGTGCCAGCAGTACCTGGGACAGGGGACTTTCACCCCTCCACTTT. Its amino acids are CASSTWDRGLSPLHF.